This T cell receptor (beta chain) was recorded in a study of cytomegalovirus exposure and HLA in healthy donors. Study results and limitations: The study listed approximately 170 cytomegalovirus-associated TCR beta chains. Upon later analysis, HLA-associated TCR beta chains proved more clonally expanded than other, equally common chains. Within an earlier analysis, most TCR beta V segments proved productive either about 87% or about 30% of the time.

This PCR relied on a set of 60 Vbeta primers and 13 Jbeta primers. Sequencing used immunoSEQ multiplex PCR; TCRdb keeps in-frame clones, though not all of them. The profile shows more than 85,000 clones, 76% of them singletons. A word on this clone: Its matching antigen is unknown.

This clonotype originated in a man aged 35 to 55 in good health and CMV-seropositive. Input material: PBMCs.

The CDR3 sequence: CASSLTAGPNTGELFF. CDR3 bases: TGTGCCAGCAGCTTAACGGCAGGGCCGAACACCGGGGAGCTGTTTTTT. The rearrangement uses TRBV7-3 and TRBJ2-2, with D possibly TRBD1 on 5 matching bases. The germline V and J ends were trimmed by 0 bases and 0 bases, with 8 bases remaining between them. The length of the CDR3 is 16 residues. CDR1 SGHTA and CDR2 FQGTGA come from the germline V gene. Based on the CDR3 plus reference TRBV7-3 and TRBJ2-2, the full variable domain is GAGVSQTPSNKVTEKGKYVELRCDPISGHTALYWYRQSLGQGPEFLIYFQGTGAADDSGLPNDRFFAVRPEGSVSTLKIQRTERGDSAVYLCASSLTAGPNTGELFFGEGSRLTVL.